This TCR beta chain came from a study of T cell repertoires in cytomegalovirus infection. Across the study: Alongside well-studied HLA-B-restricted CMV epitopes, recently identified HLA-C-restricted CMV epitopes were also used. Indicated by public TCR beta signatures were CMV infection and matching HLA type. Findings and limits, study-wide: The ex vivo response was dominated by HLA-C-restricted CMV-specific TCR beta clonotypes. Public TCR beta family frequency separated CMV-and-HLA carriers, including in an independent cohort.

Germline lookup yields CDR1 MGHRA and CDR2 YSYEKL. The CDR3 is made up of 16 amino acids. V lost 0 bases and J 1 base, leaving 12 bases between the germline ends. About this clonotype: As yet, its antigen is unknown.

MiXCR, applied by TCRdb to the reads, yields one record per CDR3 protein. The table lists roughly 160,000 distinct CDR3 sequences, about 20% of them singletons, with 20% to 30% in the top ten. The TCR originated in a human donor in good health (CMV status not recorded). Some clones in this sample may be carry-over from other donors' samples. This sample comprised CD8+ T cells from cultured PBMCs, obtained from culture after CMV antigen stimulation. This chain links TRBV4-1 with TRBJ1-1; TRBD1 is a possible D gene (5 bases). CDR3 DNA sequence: TGCGCCAGCAGCCAAGATCGGGGCGGAGCGAACACTGAAGCTTTCTTT. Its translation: CASSQDRGGANTEAFF.